Below, one T cell receptor beta chain is given with its context. The data were taken from a study of blood T cell repertoires in COVID-19. Germline lookup yields CDR1 SGHNT and CDR2 YENEEA. The CDR3 is made up of 13 amino acids. V lost 1 base, J lost 6 bases, and 6 bases lay in between. Data came from immunoSEQ multiplex PCR; TCRdb stores just in-frame clones and leaves some out. The table records hundreds of thousands of clones, around 84% of them present only once. This TCR was recovered from a man between 65 and 80 years old with acute or convalescent COVID-19. Sequencing was performed on peripheral blood. V is TRBV11-3 and J is TRBJ2-2; no clear D gene. Here the CDR3 DNA reads TGTGCCAGCAGCTTAGTAGTTTCCGGGGAGCTGTTTTTT. Amino acid sequence: CASSLVVSGELFF.